Shown below are 18 T cell receptor beta chains from a single sample sequenced in a study of OX40 agonist ivuxolimab in advanced cancers. TCRdb's table, derived via immunoSEQ multiplex PCR, lists solely in-frame clones and lacks some. The sample yields 45,000 or so clones, roughly four fifths seen once. The sequenced sample was CD4+ or CD8+ T cells sorted from blood, obtained in a trial of the OX40 agonist ivuxolimab. These receptors all come from an adult with an advanced solid tumor such as melanoma, head and neck, liver or kidney cancer.

This clone was recorded only once. J is TRBJ1-2 and V is TRBV11-2; D not resolved. Germline values: CDR1 SGHAT, CDR2 FQNNGV. Trimming left V 7 bases short and J 8 bases short, with 26 bases between. There are 16 residues in the CDR3. CDR3 region: CASTVRIGRTGEGYTF. For the CDR3, the DNA is TGTGCCAGCACCGTTCGAATAGGACGAACCGGGGAAGGCTACACCTTC.

The chain links TRBV18 to TRBJ1-1; no clear D gene. V lost 2 bases and J lost 1, with 11 bases in between. The CDR3 consists of 15 residues. Germline V gene lookup returns CDR1 KGHSH and CDR2 LQKENI. The CDR3 loop is CASSPIGLGNTEAFF. The CDR3 DNA reads as TGTGCCAGCTCACCAATCGGGCTGGGGAACACTGAAGCTTTCTTT. The variable domain in full, completed from reference TRBV18 and TRBJ1-1, reads NAGVMQNPRHLVRRRGQEARLRCSPMKGHSHVYWYRQLPEEGLKFMVYLQKENIIDESGMPKERFSAEFPKEGPSILRIQQVVRGDSAAYFCASSPIGLGNTEAFFGQGTRLTVV.

The chain recombines TRBV6-5 with TRBJ2-4; no reliable D call. Germline V gives CDR1 MNHEY, CDR2 SVGAGI. This CDR3 is built from 16 residues. Trimming stripped 0 bases from V and 0 bases from J, with 9 bases between. CDR3 bases: TGTGCCAGCAGTTACTCCGGCCGTATAGCCAAAAACATTCAGTACTTC. This translates into CASSYSGRIAKNIQYF.

V and J are TRBV6-4 and TRBJ2-5; D possibly corresponds to TRBD2 (6 bases). The germline CDR1 and CDR2 sequences are MRHNA and SNTAGT. V was cut by 4 bases and J by 5 bases, with 8 bases left in between. The CDR3 loop spans 12 amino acids. The CDR3 coding sequence is TGTGCCAGCAGTGCGGGAGAGGAGACCCAGTACTTC. Translation: CASSAGEETQYF.

The gene calls are TRBV30 and TRBJ1-6; TRBD1 matches at 8 bases. The CDR3 totals 12 residues. Germline CDR1 GTSNPN, CDR2 SVGIG (reference sequence). The junction had 7 bases not matched to a gene; V was cut back by 8 bases and J by 10 bases. DNA of the CDR3: TGTGCCGGCCACAGGGGGAACTCACCCCTCCACTTT. It is translated as CAGHRGNSPLHF.

The genes are TRBV27 and TRBJ2-1, with 9 bases that match TRBD2. This CDR3 comprises 14 residues. Germline V CDR1 and CDR2: MNHEY, SMNVEV (reference sequence). J lost 2 bases, V lost 7 bases, and 3 bases had no gene match. Here the CDR3 DNA reads TGTGCCAGCAATCTAGCGGGGACCTACAATGAGCAGTTCTTC. This translates into CASNLAGTYNEQFF.

This chain uses TRBV19 with TRBJ2-3, with a possible D match to TRBD2 (5 bases). Germline CDR1 reads LNHDA; CDR2 reads SQIVND (reference sequence). V lost 4 bases and J lost 4, with 12 bases in between. The CDR3 has 14 amino acids. CDR3 nucleotide sequence: TGTGCCAGTAGTAGGGAGCGGTCCCCAGATACGCAGTATTTT. Encoded protein: CASSRERSPDTQYF. Full variable domain (rest looked up from reference TRBV19 and TRBJ2-3): DGGITQSPKYLFRKEGQNVTLSCEQNLNHDAMYWYRQDPGQGLRLIYYSQIVNDFQKGDIAEGYSVSREKKESFPLTVTSAQKNPTAFYLCASSRERSPDTQYFGPGTRLTVL.

The rearrangement uses TRBV5-6 and TRBJ1-1; 7 positions agree with TRBD1. Germline loops: CDR1 SGHDT, CDR2 YYEEEE. The CDR3 loop spans 15 amino acids. Trimming cost V 4 bases and J 0 bases; bases outside gene matches: 6. CDR3 sequence (DNA): TGTGCCAGCAGCAGAACGGGACAGATGAACACTGAAGCTTTCTTT. Its translation is CASSRTGQMNTEAFF.

V gene TRBV6-4 combines with J gene TRBJ2-1; 8 bases are a match to TRBD1. The CDR3 consists of 16 residues. With 5 bases clipped from V and 1 base from J, the junction kept 7 bases outside the gene matches. Germline CDR1 MRHNA, CDR2 SNTAGT. The CDR3 DNA reads as TGTGCCAGCAGTAGACAGGGGACTGGGTCCTACAATGAGCAGTTCTTC. It translates to CASSRQGTGSYNEQFF.

This chain links TRBV14 with TRBJ1-3; perhaps TRBD1 as D (5 bases). Germline V lookup: CDR1 SGHDN, CDR2 FVKESK. With 1 base removed from V and 4 bases from J, the gap between germline ends came to 11 bases. The length of the CDR3 is 15 residues. CDR3 sequence reads: CASSQAGRVGNTIYF. CDR3 in DNA: TGTGCCAGCAGCCAAGCGGGCAGGGTGGGAAACACCATATATTTT. Together with reference TRBV14 and TRBJ1-3, the CDR3 gives the full variable domain: EAGVTQFPSHSVIEKGQTVTLRCDPISGHDNLYWYRRVMGKEIKFLLHFVKESKQDESGMPNNRFLAERTGGTYSTLKVQPAELEDSGVYFCASSQAGRVGNTIYFGEGSWLTVV.

The CDR3 coding sequence is TGTGCCTGGACCCAACCCCAGGCTATAACCTACGAGCAGTACTTC. Amino acid sequence: CAWTQPQAITYEQYF. The J gene is TRBJ2-7, the V gene TRBV30; no firm D call. CDR1 and CDR2 (germline): GTSNPN, SVGIG (reference sequence). This CDR3 has 15 residues. The V gene lost 4 bases and the J gene lost 2 bases, with 18 bases spanning the gap.

This rearrangement joins TRBV30 to TRBJ2-7; no clear D gene. Trimming pared 8 bases from V and 0 bases from J, leaving 14 bases between. This CDR3 is 13 amino acids long. CDR1 GTSNPN and CDR2 SVGIG come from the germline V gene (reference sequence). The CDR3 loop reads CAHSWGISYEQYF. CDR3 in DNA: TGTGCCCATAGCTGGGGAATCTCCTACGAGCAGTACTTC.

The J gene is TRBJ1-6, the V gene TRBV14; a weak D match, TRBD1 (6 bases). There are 17 residues in the CDR3. V lost 3 bases to trimming and J lost 1 base, with 13 bases between them. The germline V gene has CDR1 SGHDN and CDR2 FVKESK. CDR3 sequence reads: CASSHVQGTSYNSPLHF. In DNA, the CDR3 is TGTGCCAGCAGCCATGTACAGGGAACATCCTATAATTCACCCCTCCACTTT. The entire variable domain, with the rest obtained from reference TRBV14 and TRBJ1-6, is as follows: EAGVTQFPSHSVIEKGQTVTLRCDPISGHDNLYWYRRVMGKEIKFLLHFVKESKQDESGMPNNRFLAERTGGTYSTLKVQPAELEDSGVYFCASSHVQGTSYNSPLHFGNGTRLTVT.

This sequence joins TRBV7-2 and TRBJ2-7, with no clear D. The CDR3 contains 13 residues. V lost 5 bases and J 2 bases, leaving 10 bases between the germline ends. Germline values: CDR1 SGHTA, CDR2 FQGNSA. CDR3 DNA sequence: TGTGCCAGCAGCCTACGCAGGACCTACGAGCAGTACTTC. This gives the protein CASSLRRTYEQYF. The full variable domain, rest sourced from reference TRBV7-2 and TRBJ2-7, is GAGVSQSPSNKVTEKGKDVELRCDPISGHTALYWYRQSLGQGLEFLIYFQGNSAPDKSGLPSDRFSAERTGGSVSTLTIQRTQQEDSAVYLCASSLRRTYEQYFGPGTRLTVT.

This clone was recorded once. The chain links TRBV7-3 to TRBJ2-1, with D possibly being TRBD1 (5 bases). CDR1 is SGHTA, CDR2 FQGTGA, per germline. The ends were cut back, 5 bases at V and 5 bases at J, with 10 bases in the middle. The CDR3 sequence is 13 residues long. CDR3 protein: CASSPDTNNEQFF. DNA for the CDR3: TGTGCCAGCAGCCCGGACACCAACAATGAGCAGTTCTTC.

This chain uses TRBV11-2 with TRBJ2-2; tentatively, D is TRBD2 (5 bases). Trimming took off 6 bases at V and 7 bases at J, with 12 bases between the two ends. The CDR3 is 13 residues long. Germline assignment: CDR1 SGHAT and CDR2 FQNNGV. CDR3 nucleotide sequence: TGTGCCAGCAGTTTGATCGGGGACGGGGAGCTGTTTTTT. Protein product: CASSLIGDGELFF.

The chain couples TRBV5-1 to TRBJ2-2, with 8 bases lining up with TRBD2. This CDR3 has 17 residues. CDR1 SGHRS and CDR2 YFSETQ come from the germline V gene. With V trimmed by 3 bases and J by 1 base, 8 bases remained unmatched. CDR3 DNA: TGCGCCAGCAGCTCCCTCGGCGGGGGGCGGAACACCGGGGAGCTGTTTTTT. Protein sequence: CASSSLGGGRNTGELFF. Supplemented by reference TRBV5-1 and TRBJ2-2, the full variable domain reads KAGVTQTPRYLIKTRGQQVTLSCSPISGHRSVSWYQQTPGQGLQFLFEYFSETQRNKGNFPGRFSGRQFSNSRSEMNVSTLELGDSALYLCASSSLGGGRNTGELFFGEGSRLTVL.

The rearrangement links TRBV6-1 to TRBJ1-6; D perhaps matches TRBD1 (5 bases). CDR3 length equals 15 residues. The ends were cut back, 6 bases at V and 6 bases at J, with 15 bases in the middle. Germline assignment: CDR1 MNHNS and CDR2 SASEGT. CDR3 nucleotides: TGTGCCAGCAGGAAGATTGACAGTTCTAATTCACCCCTCCACTTT. Translating gives CASRKIDSSNSPLHF.